Listed here are 26 T cell receptor beta chains from one sample, sequenced in a study of beta chain features in type 1 diabetes. Whole-study results and caveats: Type 1 diabetes patients had moderately but significantly shorter TCRB CDR3s in all four CD4+ subsets.

Isolated RNA was reverse transcribed in full, so expressed TCRB transcripts were sequenced. TCRdb keeps only in-frame clones here, not all; method: immunoSEQ multiplex PCR. The data show around 250,000 clones, more than 13% seen once. What these receptors recognize is not known. The specimen was naive CD4+ T cells from blood. These receptors all come from a man aged 25 to 45 with type 1 diabetes.

This clone appeared a few times. This sequence joins TRBV6-1 and TRBJ1-5; TRBD1 might be the D (6 bases). V lost 6 bases and J lost 6, with 12 bases in between. Germline V gene data show CDR1 as MNHNS and CDR2 as SASEGT. The length of the CDR3 is 13 residues. CDR3 sequence reads: CASRIQGIQPQHF. The CDR3 coding sequence is TGTGCCAGCAGGATACAGGGAATTCAGCCCCAGCATTTT.

This clone showed up just a few times. The rearrangement joins TRBV28 to TRBJ2-7, with 9 bases matching TRBD2. Germline-derived CDR1 and CDR2 are MDHEN and SYDVKM. Trimming cost V 10 bases and J 0 bases; bases outside gene matches: 13. The CDR3 has 16 amino acids. CDR3 in DNA: TGTGCCAACTCTCCCGGGACTAGCCCGGACTCCTACGAGCAGTACTTC. It is translated as CANSPGTSPDSYEQYF.

This clone was observed a handful of times. The chain is built from TRBV7-9 and TRBJ1-2; 9 bases are a match to TRBD1. This CDR3 contains 15 residues. The germline V gene encodes CDR1 SEHNR and CDR2 FQNEAQ (reference sequence). The trim removed 5 bases at V and 3 bases at J, leaving 7 bases unmatched. For the CDR3, the DNA is TGTGCCAGCAGCAAGGGACAGGGAATCGACTATGGCTACACCTTC. Translated, it gives CASSKGQGIDYGYTF.

This rearrangement joins TRBV9 to TRBJ1-2, with D perhaps matching TRBD1 (6 bases). Germline V CDR1 and CDR2: SGDLS, YYNGEE. The V and J ends lost 0 bases and 9 bases respectively, with 15 bases between them. This CDR3 has 14 residues. Here the CDR3 reads CASSVVETTGSYTF. The CDR3 DNA follows: TGTGCCAGCAGCGTAGTAGAGACAACAGGGAGCTACACCTTC.

This clone was seen only a few times. The chain has TRBV5-5 and TRBJ1-5; TRBD1 matches 8 bases. The CDR3 has 15 residues. Germline-derived CDR1 and CDR2 are SGHKS and YYEKEE (reference sequence). V trimming: 0 bases; J trimming: 11 bases; junction bases outside the gene matches: 10. The CDR3 reads CASSLEGQGFGAQHF. CDR3 coding DNA: TGTGCCAGCAGCTTGGAAGGACAGGGATTTGGGGCCCAGCATTTT.

This sequence joins TRBV5-1 and TRBJ1-3, with 7 bases lining up with TRBD1. This CDR3 is 16 amino acids long. Trimming cost V 4 bases and J 1 base; bases outside gene matches: 8. Germline CDR1 SGHRS, CDR2 YFSETQ. This CDR3 reads CASSGTDRLSGNTIYF. CDR3 nucleotide sequence: TGCGCCAGCAGCGGGACGGACAGGCTTTCTGGAAACACCATATATTTT.

This clone has only a few counts. V gene TRBV5-6 combines with J gene TRBJ2-1; D not certain. The germline V gene encodes CDR1 SGHDT and CDR2 YYEEEE. Deletions cut 7 bases from V and 3 bases from J, with 5 bases between. CDR3 length: 11 amino acids. The CDR3 sequence is CASGLYNEQFF. Written as DNA, the CDR3 is TGTGCCAGCGGGCTCTACAATGAGCAGTTCTTC.

This chain links TRBV28 with TRBJ1-4; 8 positions agree with TRBD1. This CDR3 is 15 amino acids long. CDR1 MDHEN and CDR2 SYDVKM come from the germline V gene. Trimming took 5 bases from V and 6 from J; bases not matched to a gene: 8. The CDR3 sequence: CASSRTGGNHEKLFF. In nucleotides, the CDR3 is TGTGCCAGCAGTCGAACAGGGGGAAATCATGAAAAACTGTTTTTT. The entire variable domain, with the rest obtained from reference TRBV28 and TRBJ1-4, is as follows: DVKVTQSSRYLVKRTGEKVFLECVQDMDHENMFWYRQDPGLGLRLIYFSYDVKMKEKGDIPEGYSVSREKKERFSLILESASTNQTSMYLCASSRTGGNHEKLFFGSGTQLSVL.

This chain joins TRBV4-2 and TRBJ2-1, with D unresolved. Germline loops: CDR1 LGHNA, CDR2 YNFKEQ. V shed 0 bases and J shed 0 bases, with 9 bases lying between them. CDR3 length: 16 residues. For the CDR3, the DNA is TGTGCCAGCAGCCAAGACAGGCTAATCTCCTACAATGAGCAGTTCTTC. As protein: CASSQDRLISYNEQFF.

This clone was seen more than once but under ten times. The chain links TRBV20-1 to TRBJ2-3; D unclear. The CDR3 has 9 residues. Germline V gene data show CDR1 as DFQATT and CDR2 as SNEGSKA (reference sequence). CDR3 loop: CRAADTQYF. In nucleotides, the CDR3 is TGCAGGGCGGCAGATACGCAGTATTTT.

This chain connects TRBV30 to TRBJ1-3; D is undetermined. The CDR3 is made up of 12 amino acids. Germline V gene data show CDR1 as GTSNPN and CDR2 as SVGIG (reference sequence). Trimming stripped 5 bases from V and 3 bases from J, with 8 bases between. In DNA form, the CDR3 reads TGTGCCTGGGGAGGGTATGGAAACACCATATATTTT. It specifies CAWGGYGNTIYF.

There are a few counts of this clone. V usage is TRBV7-2 and J usage is TRBJ1-1; D call uncertain. V was shortened by 1 base and J by 0 bases, with 6 bases between the two germline ends. Germline V lookup: CDR1 SGHTA, CDR2 FQGNSA. The CDR3 extends over 14 amino acids. Here the CDR3 DNA reads TGTGCCAGCAGCTTAGGGCACATGAACACTGAAGCTTTCTTT. Its protein is CASSLGHMNTEAFF.

This clone showed up just a few times. V usage is TRBV6-5 and J usage is TRBJ2-7; 7 bases match TRBD2. CDR1 and CDR2 (germline): MNHEY, SVGAGI. The V and J ends lost 6 bases and 8 bases, in that order; junction bases with no gene match: 4. The CDR3 totals 11 residues. CDR3 coding DNA: TGTGCCAGCAGCCATGGGACTAAGCAGTACTTC. Encoded protein: CASSHGTKQYF.

This clone was counted a few times. The J gene is TRBJ1-1, the V gene TRBV7-9, with TRBD1 matching 7 bases. The CDR3 sequence is 13 residues long. The V gene's germline CDR1 is SEHNR and CDR2 FQNEAQ (reference sequence). V trimming: 5 bases; J trimming: 10 bases; junction bases outside the gene matches: 10. The CDR3 DNA reads as TGTGCCAGCAGCCCGAGAACAGGGGCGGGAGCTTTCTTT. It specifies CASSPRTGAGAFF.

This clone was seen a few times. The chain has TRBV25-1 and TRBJ1-3; no clear D gene. The ends were cut back, 4 bases at V and 3 bases at J, with 10 bases in the middle. The CDR3 has 14 residues. CDR1 and CDR2 (germline): MGHDK, SYGVNS. CDR3 bases: TGTGCCAGCAGTGGTGGTGGCTTTGGAAACACCATATATTTT. It encodes CASSGGGFGNTIYF.

V gene TRBV9 combines with J gene TRBJ2-3; 10 bases line up with TRBD2. Trimming cost V 1 base and J 6 bases; bases outside gene matches: 2. CDR3 length equals 14 residues. Germline V lookup: CDR1 SGDLS, CDR2 YYNGEE. The CDR3, as DNA: TGTGCCAGCAGCGTATCTAGCGGGAGCGATACGCAGTATTTT. This gives the protein CASSVSSGSDTQYF.

V usage is TRBV29-1 and J usage is TRBJ2-7, with 7 bases matching TRBD2. The length of the CDR3 is 13 residues. Looked up from germline, CDR1 is SQVTM and CDR2 is ANQGSEA. J was trimmed by 0 bases and V by 6 bases; bases with no gene match: 5. CDR3 residues: CSVLAVSSYEQYF. In nucleotides, the CDR3 is TGCAGCGTCCTAGCGGTAAGCTCCTACGAGCAGTACTTC.

V and J are TRBV7-8 and TRBJ1-2; D is unresolved. V was trimmed by 7 bases and J by 5 bases, leaving 14 bases between them. This CDR3 has 13 amino acids. Germline V gives CDR1 SGHVS, CDR2 FQNEAQ. CDR3 sequence (DNA): TGTGCCAGCACCCCACGATACTTATATGGCTACACCTTC. It translates to CASTPRYLYGYTF.

The chain uses TRBV7-2 and TRBJ2-5, with D perhaps matching TRBD2 (5 bases). V shed 1 base and J shed 5 bases, with 14 bases lying between them. Germline-derived CDR1 and CDR2 are SGHTA and FQGNSA. The length of the CDR3 is 15 residues. The CDR3 DNA reads as TGTGCCAGCAGCTTAGATCCAGGAGGAAGGGAGACCCAGTACTTC. Translation gives CASSLDPGGRETQYF.

Only a few counts were recorded for this clone. The chain joins TRBV4-2 to TRBJ2-2; the D is unclear. This CDR3 has 16 amino acids. V was pared by 0 bases and J by 0 bases, with 8 bases between. Germline assignment: CDR1 LGHNA and CDR2 YNFKEQ. The CDR3 nucleotides are TGTGCCAGCAGCCAAGACTGGGCGTCGAACACCGGGGAGCTGTTTTTT. As protein: CASSQDWASNTGELFF.

This clone has just a few counts. Other DNA sequences from this sample encode an identical CDR3 as well. This rearrangement joins TRBV18 to TRBJ2-7; 10 nucleotides agree with TRBD1. The CDR3 runs to 13 residues. J was trimmed by 5 bases and V by 6 bases; bases with no gene match: 4. Germline loops: CDR1 KGHSH, CDR2 LQKENI. CDR3 protein: CASSPGTGDEQYF. The DNA of the CDR3 is TGTGCCAGCTCTCCCGGGACAGGGGACGAGCAGTACTTC. The whole variable domain, filled in from reference TRBV18 and TRBJ2-7, reads NAGVMQNPRHLVRRRGQEARLRCSPMKGHSHVYWYRQLPEEGLKFMVYLQKENIIDESGMPKERFSAEFPKEGPSILRIQQVVRGDSAAYFCASSPGTGDEQYFGPGTRLTVT.

This clone was seen only a few times. The rearrangement joins TRBV7-9 to TRBJ2-5; no reliable D call. The CDR3 runs 14 residues. V was cut by 2 bases and J by 5 bases, with 12 bases left in between. The germline V gene has CDR1 SEHNR and CDR2 FQNEAQ (reference sequence). CDR3 bases: TGTGCCAGCAGCTTAACGGGTGCCGTTGAGACCCAGTACTTC. The encoded protein is CASSLTGAVETQYF.

This clone has a handful of counts. The chain couples TRBV7-2 to TRBJ2-3; 14 bases match TRBD2. J lost 9 bases, V lost 3 bases, and 2 bases had no gene match. Germline V gene data show CDR1 as SGHTA and CDR2 as FQGNSA. The CDR3 contains 14 residues. The CDR3 region has the DNA TGTGCCAGCAGCTTCGGGACTAGCGGGAGCACGCAGTATTTT. It codes for CASSFGTSGSTQYF.

The chain combines TRBV7-2 with TRBJ2-1, with D perhaps matching TRBD2 (6 bases). The CDR3 spans 13 residues. Trimming left V 8 bases short and J 6 bases short, with 14 bases between. CDR1 and CDR2 from the germline V gene are SGHTA and FQGNSA. The CDR3 bases are TGTGCCAGCTCCCGACTAGTCCGCAATGAGCAGTTCTTC. This encodes CASSRLVRNEQFF.

The chain links TRBV6-1 to TRBJ2-7; 8 positions match TRBD1. This CDR3 comprises 14 residues. The V gene end was trimmed by 6 bases and the J gene end by 3 bases; junction bases not matched to a gene: 7. CDR1 and CDR2 from the germline V gene are MNHNS and SASEGT. CDR3 nucleotides: TGTGCCAGCAGGACAGGGGCGGCTGGCTACGAGCAGTACTTC. Residues: CASRTGAAGYEQYF.

In this sample, this clone turned up a few times. V usage is TRBV7-9 and J usage is TRBJ2-1; possibly TRBD2 for D (6 bases). Germline CDR1 reads SEHNR; CDR2 reads FQNEAQ (reference sequence). The CDR3 length is 15 residues. With 5 bases removed from V and 2 bases from J, the gap between germline ends came to 13 bases. CDR3 protein: CASSLSGSAYNEQFF. The CDR3 region has the DNA TGTGCCAGCAGCCTCTCCGGGAGCGCCTACAATGAGCAGTTCTTC. Filled out from reference TRBV7-9 and TRBJ2-1, the complete variable domain reads DTGVSQNPRHKITKRGQNVTFRCDPISEHNRLYWYRQTLGQGPEFLTYFQNEAQLEKSRLLSDRFSAERPKGSFSTLEIQRTEQGDSAMYLCASSLSGSAYNEQFFGPGTRLTVL.